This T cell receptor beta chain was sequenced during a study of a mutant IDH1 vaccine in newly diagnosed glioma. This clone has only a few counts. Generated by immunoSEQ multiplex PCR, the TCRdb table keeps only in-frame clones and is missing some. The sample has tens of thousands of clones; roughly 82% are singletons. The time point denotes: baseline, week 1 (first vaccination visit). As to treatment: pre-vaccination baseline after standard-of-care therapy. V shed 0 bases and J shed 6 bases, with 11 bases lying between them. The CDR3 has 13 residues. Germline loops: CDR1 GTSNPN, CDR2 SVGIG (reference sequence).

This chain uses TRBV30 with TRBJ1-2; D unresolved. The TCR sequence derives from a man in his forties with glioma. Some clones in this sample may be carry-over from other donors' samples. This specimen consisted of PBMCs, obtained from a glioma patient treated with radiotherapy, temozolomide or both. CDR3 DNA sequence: TGTGCCTGGAGTGTAAATCCTAGGGATGGCTACACCTTC. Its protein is CAWSVNPRDGYTF.